Listed here is a single TCR beta chain. These data belong to a study of cytomegalovirus exposure and HLA in healthy donors. The primer mix had 60 Vbeta and 13 Jbeta primers. Generated by immunoSEQ multiplex PCR, the TCRdb table keeps only in-frame clones and is missing some. This listing includes around 210,000 clones. The sequencing input was PBMCs. This TCR was sampled from a girl aged 2-15 years in good health and CMV-seropositive.

CDR3 sequence (DNA): TGTGCCAGCATCGGGGGATCATACGGGAAGGTGTTTTTT. Protein: CASIGGSYGKVFF. The chain joins TRBV28 to TRBJ2-2; D may be TRBD2 (6 bases). CDR3 size: 13 residues. V was cut by 7 bases and J by 15 bases, with 21 bases left in between. Germline CDR1 MDHEN, CDR2 SYDVKM.